The subject of this entry is one T cell receptor beta chain. This sample stems from a study of CD8+ T cells in alopecia areata. RNA was isolated and reverse transcribed to cDNA, the sequencing template. Some clones are missing from TCRdb's copy, which holds only in-frame ones; the method was immunoSEQ multiplex PCR. The profile shows 150,000 to 200,000 clones, roughly 63% of them singletons. This CDR3 region has 11 residues. V was cut by 4 bases and J by 5 bases, with 6 bases left in between. The germline gives CDR1 DFQATT, CDR2 SNEGSKA (reference sequence). The chain uses TRBV20-1 and TRBJ2-4, with D possibly being TRBD1 (5 bases). The specimen was CD4+ T cells sorted from blood, collected at week 0. The clonotype comes from a human donor with alopecia areata. CDR3 sequence: CSAIGENIQYF. The CDR3 DNA is TGCAGTGCTATAGGGGAAAACATTCAGTACTTC.